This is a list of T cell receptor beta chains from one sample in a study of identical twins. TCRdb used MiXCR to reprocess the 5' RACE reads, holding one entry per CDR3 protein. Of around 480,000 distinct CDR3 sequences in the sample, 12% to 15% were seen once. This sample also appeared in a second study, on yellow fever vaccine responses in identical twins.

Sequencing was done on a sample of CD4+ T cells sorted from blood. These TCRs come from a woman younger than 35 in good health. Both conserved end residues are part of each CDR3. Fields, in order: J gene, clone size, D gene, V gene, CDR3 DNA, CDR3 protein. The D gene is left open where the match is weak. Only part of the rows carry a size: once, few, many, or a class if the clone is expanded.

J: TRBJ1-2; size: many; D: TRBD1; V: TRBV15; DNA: TGTGCCACCAGCAGAGAGACAGGGGGTTTTAACTATGGCTACACCTTC; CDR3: CATSRETGGFNYGYTF
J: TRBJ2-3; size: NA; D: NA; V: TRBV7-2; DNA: TGTGCCAGCAGCTTCGGGGGACAACAGAGTAGAGAGCAGTATTTT; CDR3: CASSFGGQQSREQYF
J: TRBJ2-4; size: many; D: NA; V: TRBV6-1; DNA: TGTGCCAGCAGCCAAGATTCAGTCAAAAACATTCAGTACTTC; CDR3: CASSQDSVKNIQYF
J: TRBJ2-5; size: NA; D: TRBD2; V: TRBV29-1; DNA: TGCAGCGTTGAAGGCCCTAGCGGGAAGGAGACCCAGTACTTC; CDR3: CSVEGPSGKETQYF
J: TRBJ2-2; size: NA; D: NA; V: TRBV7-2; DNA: TGTGCCAGCAGCTTAGATCCTGCCGGGGAGCTGTTTTTT; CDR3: CASSLDPAGELFF
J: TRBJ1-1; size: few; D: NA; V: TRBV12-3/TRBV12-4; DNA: TGTGCCAGCAGTTTTGGTGTAAAGGACGTGAACACTGAAGCTTTCTTT; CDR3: CASSFGVKDVNTEAFF
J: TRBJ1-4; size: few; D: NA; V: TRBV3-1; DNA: TGTGCCAGCAGCTTTAATGAAAAACTGTTTTTT; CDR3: CASSFNEKLFF
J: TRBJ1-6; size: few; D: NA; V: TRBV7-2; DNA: TGTGCCAGCAGCAGCAATACTTATACAGCCCTCCACTTT; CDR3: CASSSNTYTALHF
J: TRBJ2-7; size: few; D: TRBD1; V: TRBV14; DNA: TGTGCCAGCAGCCAATATGACAGGGGGCGCGTCGAGCAGTACTTC; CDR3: CASSQYDRGRVEQYF
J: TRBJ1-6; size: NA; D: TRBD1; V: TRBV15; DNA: TGTGCCACCAGCTTCCGCTCCGGGACAGGGGGTTCACCCCTCCACTTT; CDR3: CATSFRSGTGGSPLHF
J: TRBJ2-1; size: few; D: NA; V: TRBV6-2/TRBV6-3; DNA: TGTGCCAGCAGTTACCCGGCTAACCGCTACAATGAGCAGTTCTTC; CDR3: CASSYPANRYNEQFF
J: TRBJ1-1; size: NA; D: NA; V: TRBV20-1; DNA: TGCAGTGCTAGAATCGCGCTCCCAGGGAACACTGAAGCTTTCTTT; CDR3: CSARIALPGNTEAFF
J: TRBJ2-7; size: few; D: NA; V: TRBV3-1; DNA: TGTGCCAGCAGCCAAGATCACTCCCAGAGCTCCTACGAGCAGTACTTC; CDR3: CASSQDHSQSSYEQYF
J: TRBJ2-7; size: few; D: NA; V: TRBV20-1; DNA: TGCAGTGCTAGGGACATGGGGTCCTACGAGCAGTACTTC; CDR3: CSARDMGSYEQYF
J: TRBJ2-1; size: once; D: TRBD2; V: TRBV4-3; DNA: TGCGCCAGCAGCCAACTCCATAGGGGACTAGCGGAAAATGAGCAGTTCTTC; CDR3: CASSQLHRGLAENEQFF
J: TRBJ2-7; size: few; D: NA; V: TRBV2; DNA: TGTGCCAGCGGGGAATACTACGAGCAGTACTTC; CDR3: CASGEYYEQYF
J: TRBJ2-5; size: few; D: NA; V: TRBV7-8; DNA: TGTGCCAGCAGCCTCTACCGGGAGCAGGAGACCCAGTACTTC; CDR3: CASSLYREQETQYF
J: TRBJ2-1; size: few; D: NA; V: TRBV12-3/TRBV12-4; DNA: TGTGCCAGCGGATTACCGATAGCGGTGGGCTACAATGAGCAGTTCTTC; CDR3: CASGLPIAVGYNEQFF
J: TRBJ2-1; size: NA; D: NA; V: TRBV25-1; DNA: TGTGCCAGCAGTACGGGGTATGAGCAGTTCTTC; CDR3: CASSTGYEQFF
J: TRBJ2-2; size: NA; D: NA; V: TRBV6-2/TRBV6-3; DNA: TGTGCCAGTGGAGGCGGGGGCGAAGGGCTCGGGGAGCTGTTTTTT; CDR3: CASGGGGEGLGELFF
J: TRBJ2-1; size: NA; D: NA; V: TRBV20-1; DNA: TGCAGTGCTAGAGATCCCGGTGAACGGGGGAACAACAATGAGCAGTTCTTC; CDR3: CSARDPGERGNNNEQFF
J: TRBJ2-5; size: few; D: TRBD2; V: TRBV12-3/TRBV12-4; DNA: TGTGCCAGCAGTTTAGCCCTAGCGGGGACTTTGCAAGAGACCCAGTACTTC; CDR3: CASSLALAGTLQETQYF
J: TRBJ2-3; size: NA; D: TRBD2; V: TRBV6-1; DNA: TGTGCCAGCAGTCGACTAGCGGGAGTTGGGGATACGCAGTATTTT; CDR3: CASSRLAGVGDTQYF
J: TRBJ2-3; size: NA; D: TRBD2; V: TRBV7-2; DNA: TGTGCCAGCAGCTTCACGGGGCGCGGGGGGGCGACAGATACGCAGTATTTT; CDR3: CASSFTGRGGATDTQYF
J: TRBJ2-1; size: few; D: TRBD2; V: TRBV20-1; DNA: TGCAGTGCGTCGGGACTAGCGGGAGTAGTAGGCTTCAATGAGCAGTTCTTC; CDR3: CSASGLAGVVGFNEQFF
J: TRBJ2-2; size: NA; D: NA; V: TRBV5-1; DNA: TGCGCCAGCAGAACCGGGTTTCCGGGGTTGAGCGGGGAGCTGTTTTTT; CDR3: CASRTGFPGLSGELFF
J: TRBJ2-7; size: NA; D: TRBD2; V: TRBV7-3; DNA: TGTGCCAGCAGCTCCCTTCGCGGCGGGGGGGCCTACGAGCAGTACTTC; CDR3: CASSSLRGGGAYEQYF
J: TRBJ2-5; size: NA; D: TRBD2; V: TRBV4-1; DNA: TGCGCCAGCAGCGGACTAGCGGGAGGGCCTCCAGAGACCCAGTACTTC; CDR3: CASSGLAGGPPETQYF
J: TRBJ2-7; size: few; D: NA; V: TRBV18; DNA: TGTGCCAGCTCACCCGGTCTAGGGGTATCCTACGAGCAGTACTTC; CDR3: CASSPGLGVSYEQYF
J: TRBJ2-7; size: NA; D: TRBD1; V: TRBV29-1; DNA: TGCAGCGTGGGGGACAGGTTCTACGAGCAGTACTTC; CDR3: CSVGDRFYEQYF
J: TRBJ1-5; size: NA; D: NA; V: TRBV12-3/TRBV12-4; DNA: TGTGCCAGCAGTTTTCTGGGGCCTAGCAATCAGCCCCAGCATTTT; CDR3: CASSFLGPSNQPQHF
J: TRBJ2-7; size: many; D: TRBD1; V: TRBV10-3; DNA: TGTGCCATTTCGACAGGGCGCTCCTACGAGCAGTACTTC; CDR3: CAISTGRSYEQYF
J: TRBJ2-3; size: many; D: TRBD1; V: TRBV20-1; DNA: TGCAGTGCTAAGAGCTGGACAGGAGATACGCAGTATTTT; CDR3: CSAKSWTGDTQYF
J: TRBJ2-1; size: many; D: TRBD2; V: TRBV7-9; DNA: TGTGCCAGCAGACCCAGCGGGAGAGGTGAGCAGTTCTTC; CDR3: CASRPSGRGEQFF
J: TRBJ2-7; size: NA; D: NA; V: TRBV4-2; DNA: TGTGCCAGCAGCCGTGCGTGGACAGTAGAATACGAGCAGTACTTC; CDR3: CASSRAWTVEYEQYF
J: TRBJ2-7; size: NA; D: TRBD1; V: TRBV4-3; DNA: TGCGCCAGCAGCCAAAGTACGGGACAGATCTACGAGCAGTACTTC; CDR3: CASSQSTGQIYEQYF
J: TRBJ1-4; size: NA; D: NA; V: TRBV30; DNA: TGTGCCTGGAGTGTTCGGGAAAAACTGTTTTTT; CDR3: CAWSVREKLFF
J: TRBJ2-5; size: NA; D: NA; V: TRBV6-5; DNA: TGTGCCAGCAGTTACCCTCGGTGGGGGGGCGGGGAGACCCAGTACTTC; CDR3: CASSYPRWGGGETQYF
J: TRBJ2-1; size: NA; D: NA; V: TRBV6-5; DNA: TGTGCCACCGGGAGAGGGTCCTACAATGAGCAGTTCTTC; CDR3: CATGRGSYNEQFF
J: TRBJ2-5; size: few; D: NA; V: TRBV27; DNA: TGTGCCAGCAGTTCCGGACTTCGATTTTTACAAGAGACCCAGTACTTC; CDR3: CASSSGLRFLQETQYF
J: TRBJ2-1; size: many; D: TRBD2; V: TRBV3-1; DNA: TGTGCCAGCAGCTCGCCGCCGGGACTAGCGGGAGGAAAGCAGTTCTTC; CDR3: CASSSPPGLAGGKQFF